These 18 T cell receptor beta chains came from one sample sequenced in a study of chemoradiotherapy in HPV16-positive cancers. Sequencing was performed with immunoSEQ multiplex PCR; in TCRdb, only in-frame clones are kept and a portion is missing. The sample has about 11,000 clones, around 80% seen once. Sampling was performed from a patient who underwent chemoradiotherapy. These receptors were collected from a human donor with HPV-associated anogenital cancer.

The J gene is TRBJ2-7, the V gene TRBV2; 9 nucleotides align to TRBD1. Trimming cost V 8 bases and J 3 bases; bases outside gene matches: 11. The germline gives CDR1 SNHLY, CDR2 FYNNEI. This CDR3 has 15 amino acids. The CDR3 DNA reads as TGTGCCAGCGACCCAACCGGGACAGGGCTCTACGAGCAGTACTTC. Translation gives CASDPTGTGLYEQYF.

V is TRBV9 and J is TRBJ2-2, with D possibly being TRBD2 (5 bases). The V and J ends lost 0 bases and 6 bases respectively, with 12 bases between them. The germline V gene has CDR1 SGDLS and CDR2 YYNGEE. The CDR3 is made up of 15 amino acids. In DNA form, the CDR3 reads TGTGCCAGCAGCGTAGTAGGAGGAACCCCCGGGGAGCTGTTTTTT. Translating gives CASSVVGGTPGELFF.

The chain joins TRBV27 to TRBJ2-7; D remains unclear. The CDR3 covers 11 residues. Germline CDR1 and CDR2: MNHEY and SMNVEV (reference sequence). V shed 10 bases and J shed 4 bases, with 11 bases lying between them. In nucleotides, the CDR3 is TGTGCCATCGGCCCCCGGTACGAGCAGTACTTC. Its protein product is CAIGPRYEQYF.

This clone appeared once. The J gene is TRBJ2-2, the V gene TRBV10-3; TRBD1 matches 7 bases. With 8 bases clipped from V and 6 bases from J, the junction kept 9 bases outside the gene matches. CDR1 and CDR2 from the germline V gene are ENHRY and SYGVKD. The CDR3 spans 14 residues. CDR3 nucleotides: TGTGCCATCCGGGACAGCGTATTATCCGGGGAGCTGTTTTTT. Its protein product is CAIRDSVLSGELFF.

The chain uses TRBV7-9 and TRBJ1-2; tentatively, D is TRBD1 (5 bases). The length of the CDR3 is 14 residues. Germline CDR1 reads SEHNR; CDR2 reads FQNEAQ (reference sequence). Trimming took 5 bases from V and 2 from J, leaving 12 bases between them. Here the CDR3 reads CASSQRRDNYGYTF. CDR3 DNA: TGTGCCAGCAGCCAACGCAGGGACAACTATGGCTACACCTTC.

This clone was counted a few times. CDR3 sequence (DNA): TGTGCCTGGAGGTCCTATAATTCACCCCTCCACTTT. It specifies CAWRSYNSPLHF. The gene calls are TRBV30 and TRBJ1-6; D is unresolved. Germline lookup yields CDR1 GTSNPN and CDR2 SVGIG (reference sequence). The CDR3 extends over 12 amino acids. V lost 3 bases, J lost 1 base, and 1 base lay in between.

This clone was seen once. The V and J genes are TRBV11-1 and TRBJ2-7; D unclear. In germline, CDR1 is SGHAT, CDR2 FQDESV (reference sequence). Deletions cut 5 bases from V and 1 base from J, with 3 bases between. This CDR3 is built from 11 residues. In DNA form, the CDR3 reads TGTGCCAGCAGCGATTCCTACGAGCAGTACTTC. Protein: CASSDSYEQYF.

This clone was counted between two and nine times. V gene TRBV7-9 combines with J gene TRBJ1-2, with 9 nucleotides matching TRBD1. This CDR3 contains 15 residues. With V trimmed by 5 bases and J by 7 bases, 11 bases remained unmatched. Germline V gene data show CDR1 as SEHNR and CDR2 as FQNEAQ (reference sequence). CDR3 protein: CASSPLVGQGSGYTF. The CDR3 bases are TGTGCCAGCAGCCCTCTGGTGGGACAGGGATCTGGCTACACCTTC.

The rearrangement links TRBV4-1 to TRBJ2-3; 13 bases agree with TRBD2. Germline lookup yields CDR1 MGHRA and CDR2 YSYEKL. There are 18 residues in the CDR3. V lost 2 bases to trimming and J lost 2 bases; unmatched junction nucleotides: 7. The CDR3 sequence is CASSQTSGGAVDTDTQYF. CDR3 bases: TGCGCCAGCAGCCAAACTAGCGGGGGGGCCGTCGACACAGATACGCAGTATTTT.

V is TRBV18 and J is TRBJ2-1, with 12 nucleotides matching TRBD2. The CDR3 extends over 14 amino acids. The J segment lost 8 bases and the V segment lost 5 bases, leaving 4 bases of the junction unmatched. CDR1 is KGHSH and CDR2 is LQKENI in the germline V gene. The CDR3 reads CASSSRLAGDEQFF. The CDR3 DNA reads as TGTGCCAGCTCATCGAGACTAGCGGGGGATGAGCAGTTCTTC.

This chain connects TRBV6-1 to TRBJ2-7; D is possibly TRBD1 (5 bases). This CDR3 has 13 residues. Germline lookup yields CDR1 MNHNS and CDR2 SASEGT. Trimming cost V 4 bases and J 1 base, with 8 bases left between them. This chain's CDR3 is CASSASGSYEQYF. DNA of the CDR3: TGTGCCAGCAGTGCGTCAGGGTCCTACGAGCAGTACTTC.

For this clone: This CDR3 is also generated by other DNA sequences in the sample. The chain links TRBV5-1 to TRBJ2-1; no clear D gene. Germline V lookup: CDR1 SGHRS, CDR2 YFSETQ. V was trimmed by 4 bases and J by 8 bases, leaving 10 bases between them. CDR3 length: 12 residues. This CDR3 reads CASSLEVHEQFF. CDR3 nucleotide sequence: TGCGCCAGCAGCCTGGAAGTCCATGAGCAGTTCTTC.

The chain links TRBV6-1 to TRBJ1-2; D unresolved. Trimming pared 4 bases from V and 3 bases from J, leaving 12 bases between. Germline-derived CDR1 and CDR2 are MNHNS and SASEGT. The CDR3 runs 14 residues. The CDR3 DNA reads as TGTGCCAGCAGTGTGAGCTCATTCGACTATGGCTACACCTTC. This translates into CASSVSSFDYGYTF.

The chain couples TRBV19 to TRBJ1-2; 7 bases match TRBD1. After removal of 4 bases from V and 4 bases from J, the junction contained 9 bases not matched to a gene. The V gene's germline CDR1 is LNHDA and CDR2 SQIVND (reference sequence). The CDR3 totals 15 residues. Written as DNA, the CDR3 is TGTGCCAGTAGTAAGACCGGGACAGCAAGCTATGGCTACACCTTC. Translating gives CASSKTGTASYGYTF.

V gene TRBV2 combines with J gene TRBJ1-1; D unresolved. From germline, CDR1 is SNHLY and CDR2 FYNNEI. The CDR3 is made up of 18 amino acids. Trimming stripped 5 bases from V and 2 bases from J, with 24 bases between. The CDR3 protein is CASSNGGLGYRGNTEAFF. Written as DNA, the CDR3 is TGTGCCAGCAGTAATGGAGGGCTAGGATACCGAGGAAACACTGAAGCTTTCTTT.

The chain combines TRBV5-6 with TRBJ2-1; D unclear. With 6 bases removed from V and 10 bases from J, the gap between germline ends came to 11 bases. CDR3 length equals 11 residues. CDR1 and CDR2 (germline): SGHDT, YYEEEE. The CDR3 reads CASTGRREQFF. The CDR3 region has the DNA TGTGCCAGCACCGGGCGGCGGGAGCAGTTCTTC.

The CDR3 protein is CASSIGTGDEQFF. The CDR3 region has the DNA TGTGCCAGCAGCATCGGGACAGGGGATGAGCAGTTCTTC. The rearrangement links TRBV5-6 to TRBJ2-1, with TRBD1 matching 10 bases. The J segment lost 8 bases and the V segment lost 4 bases, leaving 3 bases of the junction unmatched. CDR1 SGHDT and CDR2 YYEEEE come from the germline V gene. The length of the CDR3 is 13 residues.

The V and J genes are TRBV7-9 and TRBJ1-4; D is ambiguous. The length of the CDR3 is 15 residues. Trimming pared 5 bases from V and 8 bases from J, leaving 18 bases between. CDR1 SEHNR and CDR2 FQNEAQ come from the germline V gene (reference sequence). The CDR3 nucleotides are TGTGCCAGCAGCGATGGGCGGGGAGGGAAGGAAAAACTGTTTTTT. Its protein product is CASSDGRGGKEKLFF.